Detailed here is one T cell receptor beta chain. The entry originates in a study of blood T cell repertoires in COVID-19. Study-wide background: Acute and convalescent COVID-19 specimens originated in the United States, Italy and Spain. Sample material is recorded as cDNA or gDNA derived from T cells, B-cell-depleted T cells, or PBMCs.

Authors' data handling: Quantification of nucleated cells was approximated via reference gene primer amplification. TCRdb keeps only in-frame clones here, not all; method: immunoSEQ multiplex PCR. Clonal size and the V and J genes are those of that table, whereas D and trimming came from the DNA. The repertoire has some 150,000 clones, around 84% of them found once; the top ten carry 38%. This TCR derives from a human donor in a cohort sampled during active COVID-19. Material for sequencing was peripheral blood.

The CDR3 nucleotides read TGTGCCAGCAGTTACTCGAGGGTTGAGCAGTACTTC. Its protein is CASSYSRVEQYF. The chain links TRBV6-2 or TRBV6-3 to TRBJ2-7, with D possibly matching TRBD2 (5 bases). V lost 0 bases and J 7 bases, leaving 7 bases between the germline ends. The CDR3 contains 12 residues. Germline CDR1 and CDR2: MNHEY and SVGEGT.